The sequence of this T cell receptor (beta chain) was determined in a study of cytomegalovirus exposure and HLA in healthy donors. Study conclusions and caveats: There were fewer than 200 TCR beta chains listed as cytomegalovirus-associated. The classifier reportedly diagnosed cytomegalovirus status with high specificity and sensitivity.

Germline V lookup: CDR1 KGHSH, CDR2 LQKENI. The CDR3 is made up of 14 amino acids. Primers: 60 Vbeta forward and 13 Jbeta reverse. The table came from immunoSEQ multiplex PCR; TCRdb's copy has only in-frame clones and leaves some out. The sample holds roughly 200,000 clones, 82% seen once. Of note for this clone: Its antigen is unidentified.

The sequencing sample was made of PBMCs. The genes are TRBV18 and TRBJ2-5; D may be TRBD1 (6 bases). The J call could be wrong; TRBJ2-7 is a better fit for the DNA end. The TCR sequence derives from a woman aged 40 to 55 in good health and CMV-seronegative. CDR3 amino acids: CASSRIEGVHEQYF. The CDR3 bases are TGTGCCAGCTCACGAATCGAGGGGGTCCACGAGCAGTACTTC.